Detailed here is one TCR beta chain. The sample originates from a study of PD-L1 blockade in urothelial cancer. Study at large: Males with bladder-origin urothelial cancer made up about 90% of the roughly 29 patients. Blood-derived samples held a median around 140,000 T cells.

Each patient's cancer was a locally advanced or metastatic urothelial carcinoma. Produced via immunoSEQ multiplex PCR; TCRdb's table is partial and in-frame only. This sample carries more than 45,000 clones, about 86% of them seen once, and the ten largest clones take 16%. With 5 bases removed from V and 4 bases from J, the gap between germline ends came to 21 bases. Germline assignment: CDR1 SQVTM and CDR2 ANQGSEA. The CDR3 covers 15 residues. The rearrangement links TRBV29-1 to TRBJ2-7; possible D gene TRBD2, 5 bases. Sequencing was performed on PBMCs, taken around atezolizumab (anti-PD-L1) treatment. The clonotype was recovered from a man in his 60s with urothelial cancer. The CDR3 here is CSVSPPGYTRYEQYF. The CDR3 DNA reads as TGCAGCGTTTCCCCCCCGGGGTACACGAGATACGAGCAGTACTTC.